The 2 T cell receptor beta chains below were found in one sample sequenced in a study of persistence of HIV-infected CD4 T cells. The antigens of these receptors remain unknown. The immunoSEQ assay was version 4, run in survey mode. Generated by immunoSEQ multiplex PCR, the TCRdb table keeps only in-frame clones and is missing some. The table lists some 28,000 clones, approximately 78% of them singletons. Cells were stimulated with CMV-infected fibroblast lysates at 10 ug/mL. Memory cells lacking CD40L and CD69 with high CD45RO were sorted. The sequenced sample was CD4+ T cells sorted from PBMCs after approximately 20-hour stimulation, obtained from a patient who received antiretroviral therapy. Every receptor here comes from an adult man with HIV who was CMV-seropositive.

V usage is TRBV20-1 and J usage is TRBJ1-3; D is perhaps TRBD1 (5 bases). Trimming removed 3 bases from V and 0 bases from J, with 12 bases in between. CDR3 length: 15 amino acids. CDR1 and CDR2 from the germline V gene are DFQATT and SNEGSKA (reference sequence). For the CDR3, the DNA is TGCAGTGCTAGTAACCGGGACTTCTCTGGAAACACCATATATTTT. This encodes CSASNRDFSGNTIYF.

The genes are TRBV6-1 and TRBJ1-5; perhaps TRBD1 as D (6 bases). The V and J ends lost 3 bases and 0 bases respectively, with 12 bases between them. This CDR3 has 16 residues. The germline gives CDR1 MNHNS, CDR2 SASEGT. The CDR3 sequence is CASSDLQGYSNQPQHF. The CDR3 DNA sequence: TGTGCCAGCAGTGATTTACAGGGCTATAGCAATCAGCCCCAGCATTTT.